Listed here are 25 T cell receptor beta chains from one sample, sequenced in a study of blood T cell repertoires in COVID-19. This table comes from immunoSEQ multiplex PCR, and its TCRdb copy is limited to in-frame clones, with some not included. The data contain about 220,000 clones, 65% to 90% of them singletons. The specimen was peripheral blood. Receptor source: a woman in her sixties or seventies with acute or convalescent COVID-19.

The gene calls are TRBV6-6 and TRBJ1-5; D uncertain. This CDR3 has 14 amino acids. V was cut by 10 bases and J by 0 bases, with 13 bases left in between. Looked up from germline, CDR1 is MNHNY and CDR2 is SVGAGI (reference sequence). The CDR3, as DNA: TGTGCCACTCGACACATTTATAGCAATCAGCCCCAGCATTTT. It codes for CATRHIYSNQPQHF.

The chain couples TRBV30 to TRBJ1-3; D is possibly TRBD1 (5 bases). The CDR3 consists of 15 residues. CDR1 is GTSNPN and CDR2 is SVGIG in the germline V gene (reference sequence). The V end was cut by 2 bases, the J end by 2 bases, with 13 bases between. CDR3 nucleotides: TGTGCCTGGAGTTATTCGGGGGGGACTGGAAACACCATATATTTT. Translating gives CAWSYSGGTGNTIYF.

The CDR3 DNA is TGTGCCAGCAGCTTAGTTGGGACAGGGCGTGATCAGCCCCAGCATTTT. It specifies CASSLVGTGRDQPQHF. This chain uses TRBV7-2 with TRBJ1-5, with 9 bases that match TRBD1. CDR3 length: 16 residues. J lost 5 bases, V lost 1 base, and 6 bases had no gene match. Germline lookup yields CDR1 SGHTA and CDR2 FQGNSA. Filled out from reference TRBV7-2 and TRBJ1-5, the complete variable domain reads GAGVSQSPSNKVTEKGKDVELRCDPISGHTALYWYRQSLGQGLEFLIYFQGNSAPDKSGLPSDRFSAERTGGSVSTLTIQRTQQEDSAVYLCASSLVGTGRDQPQHFGDGTRLSIL.

The J gene is TRBJ2-5, the V gene TRBV27, with 7 nucleotides matching TRBD1. The length of the CDR3 is 14 residues. Germline V gene sequence: CDR1 MNHEY, CDR2 SMNVEV (reference sequence). The trim removed 6 bases at V and 3 bases at J, leaving 7 bases unmatched. The CDR3 DNA sequence: TGTGCCAGCAGCCCCCAGGGGGAGAAAGAGACCCAGTACTTC. It specifies CASSPQGEKETQYF.

V is TRBV5-1 and J is TRBJ2-3; D remains ambiguous. The germline gives CDR1 SGHRS, CDR2 YFSETQ. V lost 2 bases to trimming and J lost 4 bases, with 17 bases between them. This CDR3 is 16 amino acids long. CDR3: CASSFALVSPADTQYF. In nucleotides, the CDR3 is TGCGCCAGCAGCTTCGCCTTGGTGAGCCCCGCAGATACGCAGTATTTT.

The V gene is TRBV5-1, the J gene TRBJ1-2; weak D call: TRBD1 (6 bases). Germline V gene sequence: CDR1 SGHRS, CDR2 YFSETQ. This CDR3 spans 15 amino acids. With 0 bases removed from V and 7 bases from J, the gap between germline ends came to 16 bases. The CDR3 loop is CASSLEGERRTGYTF. The CDR3 coding sequence is TGCGCCAGCAGCTTGGAGGGGGAAAGAAGGACTGGCTACACCTTC. Using reference TRBV5-1 and TRBJ1-2 for the parts outside the CDR3, the full variable domain is KAGVTQTPRYLIKTRGQQVTLSCSPISGHRSVSWYQQTPGQGLQFLFEYFSETQRNKGNFPGRFSGRQFSNSRSEMNVSTLELGDSALYLCASSLEGERRTGYTFGSGTRLTVV.

This chain connects TRBV5-4 to TRBJ1-4; 7 bases align to TRBD1. Germline loops: CDR1 SGHNT, CDR2 YYREEE (reference sequence). After removal of 4 bases from V and 4 bases from J, the junction contained 7 bases not matched to a gene. The CDR3 runs 15 residues. As DNA, the CDR3 is TGTGCCAGCAGCAGAGGGGGCGGTGGTAATGAAAAACTGTTTTTT. Protein product: CASSRGGGGNEKLFF. The variable domain in full, completed from reference TRBV5-4 and TRBJ1-4, reads ETGVTQSPTHLIKTRGQQVTLRCSSQSGHNTVSWYQQALGQGPQFIFQYYREEENGRGNFPPRFSGLQFPNYSSELNVNALELDDSALYLCASSRGGGGNEKLFFGSGTQLSVL.

This clone was seen once. The chain links TRBV28 to TRBJ1-5, with a possible D match to TRBD1 (6 bases). V lost 6 bases, J lost 6 bases, and 12 bases lay in between. The CDR3 covers 13 residues. Germline V CDR1 and CDR2: MDHEN, SYDVKM. CDR3 DNA: TGTGCCAGCAGGGGGGGGCGCGTTCAGCCCCAGCATTTT. Translation: CASRGGRVQPQHF.

The chain uses TRBV27 and TRBJ2-5; TRBD1 agrees at 7 bases. This CDR3 is 15 amino acids long. Per the germline V gene, CDR1 is MNHEY and CDR2 is SMNVEV (reference sequence). V was clipped by 4 bases and J by 5 bases; unmatched bases: 10. This chain's CDR3 is CASSSLEGAQETQYF. Here the CDR3 DNA reads TGTGCCAGCAGTTCCCTAGAGGGGGCGCAGGAGACCCAGTACTTC.

This chain uses TRBV2 with TRBJ1-1; 10 bases agree with TRBD1. The V and J ends lost 5 bases and 9 bases, in that order; junction bases with no gene match: 3. Germline V gene data show CDR1 as SNHLY and CDR2 as FYNNEI. The CDR3 totals 12 residues. The CDR3 spells CASSSDRGKAFF. The CDR3 region has the DNA TGTGCCAGCAGTTCGGACAGGGGGAAAGCTTTCTTT.

The genes are TRBV4-2 and TRBJ1-6, with D maybe TRBD1 (5 bases). The CDR3 totals 15 residues. V lost 4 bases, J lost 1 base, and 8 bases lay in between. Germline CDR1 LGHNA, CDR2 YNFKEQ. The CDR3 DNA reads as TGTGCCAGCAGCCGGGACTCATCCTATAATTCACCCCTCCACTTT. Translation: CASSRDSSYNSPLHF.

This clone came up a few times. The chain recombines TRBV20-1 with TRBJ2-5; D may be TRBD2 (6 bases). CDR1 and CDR2 from the germline V gene are DFQATT and SNEGSKA (reference sequence). This CDR3 is built from 13 residues. The V end was cut by 3 bases, the J end by 1 base, with 9 bases between. The CDR3 sequence is CSASRGVQETQYF. The CDR3 nucleotides are TGCAGTGCTAGTCGCGGGGTCCAAGAGACCCAGTACTTC.

This chain joins TRBV10-3 and TRBJ1-5, with a weak D call TRBD1 (5 bases). CDR1 is ENHRY, CDR2 SYGVKD, per germline. V was clipped by 6 bases and J by 5 bases, with 11 bases between them. The CDR3 contains 13 residues. The CDR3 is CAISDSGDQPQHF. CDR3 DNA sequence: TGTGCCATCAGCGACAGCGGGGATCAGCCCCAGCATTTT.

The chain is built from TRBV6-1 and TRBJ2-3, with 7 bases lining up with TRBD1. The CDR3 has 18 residues. The germline CDR1 and CDR2 sequences are MNHNS and SASEGT. The ends lost 4 bases at V and 2 bases at J; junction bases unmatched: 15. CDR3 region: CASSARIKRTGDTDTQYF. As DNA, the CDR3 is TGTGCCAGCAGTGCGCGAATAAAGAGGACAGGAGACACAGATACGCAGTATTTT.

CDR3 amino acids: CASSLTRVRNEKLFF. The DNA of the CDR3 is TGTGCCAGCAGCCTAACCAGGGTGAGGAATGAAAAACTGTTTTTT. The chain uses TRBV27 and TRBJ1-4; a possible D gene is TRBD1 (5 bases). Per germline, CDR1 MNHEY and CDR2 SMNVEV (reference sequence). The V end lost 6 bases, the J end lost 5 bases, and 16 bases lay between the germline ends. CDR3 length: 15 residues.

V gene TRBV19 combines with J gene TRBJ1-1; D is perhaps TRBD1 (6 bases). Trimming stripped 10 bases from V and 7 bases from J, with 19 bases between. The CDR3 loop spans 13 amino acids. From germline, CDR1 is LNHDA and CDR2 SQIVND (reference sequence). The CDR3 nucleotides are TGTGCCACCCAGTCAGGGGATATCGATGAAGCTTTCTTT. Its translation: CATQSGDIDEAFF.

CDR3 DNA sequence: TGTGCCAGCAGCCTCGACTTAGGCAGGGATGAGGCCGGGGAGCTGTTTTTT. As protein: CASSLDLGRDEAGELFF. This sequence joins TRBV5-4 and TRBJ2-2; possibly TRBD1 for D (5 bases). This CDR3 has 17 residues. Trimming took off 4 bases at V and 6 bases at J, with 22 bases between the two ends. Germline V gives CDR1 SGHNT, CDR2 YYREEE (reference sequence).

The chain joins TRBV27 to TRBJ1-1; 7 nucleotides agree with TRBD1. Per germline, CDR1 MNHEY and CDR2 SMNVEV (reference sequence). The CDR3 totals 15 residues. Trimming cost V 4 bases and J 0 bases; bases outside gene matches: 5. The DNA of the CDR3 is TGTGCCAGCAGTTCACTAGGGACAGTGAACACTGAAGCTTTCTTT. Translation: CASSSLGTVNTEAFF.

Regarding this clone: Its ends do not fully match the called genes, so a read error is possible. The V gene is TRBV5-6, the J gene TRBJ1-6; 11 bases match TRBD1. Germline V gene sequence: CDR1 SGHDT, CDR2 YYEEEE. The CDR3 consists of 13 residues. CDR3 amino acids: CASSLWDRGAVDF. CDR3 in DNA: TGTGCCAGCAGCTTGTGGGACAGGGGGGCCGTAGACTTT.

The chain is built from TRBV28 and TRBJ1-1; D unresolved. The V gene's germline CDR1 is MDHEN and CDR2 SYDVKM. This CDR3 comprises 13 residues. V lost 2 bases and J 1 base, leaving 5 bases between the germline ends. CDR3 amino acids: CASSLVRNTEAFF. In nucleotides, the CDR3 is TGTGCCAGCAGTTTAGTTCGGAACACTGAAGCTTTCTTT.

The CDR3 is CASSLGGQYVGELFF. The CDR3 bases are TGTGCCAGCAGCTTGGGTGGACAGTATGTCGGGGAGCTGTTTTTT. This sequence joins TRBV5-6 and TRBJ2-2; possible D gene TRBD1, 6 bases. The CDR3 extends over 15 amino acids. Germline V gene lookup returns CDR1 SGHDT and CDR2 YYEEEE. The V end lost 0 bases, the J end lost 7 bases, and 13 bases lay between the germline ends.

V is TRBV28 and J is TRBJ2-7, with 7 bases that match TRBD1. The germline CDR1 and CDR2 sequences are MDHEN and SYDVKM. The CDR3 contains 14 residues. J lost 4 bases, V lost 7 bases, and 10 bases had no gene match. In DNA form, the CDR3 reads TGTGCCAGCAAAAGGGAACAGGGGCTATACGAGCAGTACTTC. Amino acid sequence: CASKREQGLYEQYF.

The chain is built from TRBV19 and TRBJ1-5; 9 positions match TRBD1. The germline V gene has CDR1 LNHDA and CDR2 SQIVND (reference sequence). V was clipped by 3 bases and J by 2 bases; unmatched bases: 2. The CDR3 sequence is 15 residues long. The CDR3 sequence is CASSIGDRGNQPQHF. The DNA for the CDR3 is TGTGCCAGTAGTATCGGGGACAGGGGCAATCAGCCCCAGCATTTT.

This chain connects TRBV4-3 to TRBJ1-2, with D possibly matching TRBD1 (5 bases). V was shortened by 0 bases and J by 5 bases, with 13 bases between the two germline ends. CDR1 LGHNA and CDR2 YSLEER come from the germline V gene. The CDR3 is 15 amino acids. CDR3 sequence reads: CASSQERQGMYGYTF. The DNA for the CDR3 is TGCGCCAGCAGCCAAGAGCGTCAGGGAATGTATGGCTACACCTTC.

The rearrangement links TRBV4-3 to TRBJ2-7; D gene unclear. CDR1 and CDR2 (germline): LGHNA, YSLEER. Deletions cut 0 bases from V and 9 bases from J, with 18 bases between. The CDR3 runs 15 residues. The CDR3 nucleotides are TGCGCCAGCAGCCAAGATAGTAGGCCCACACGGAGGCAGTACTTC. Its translation: CASSQDSRPTRRQYF.